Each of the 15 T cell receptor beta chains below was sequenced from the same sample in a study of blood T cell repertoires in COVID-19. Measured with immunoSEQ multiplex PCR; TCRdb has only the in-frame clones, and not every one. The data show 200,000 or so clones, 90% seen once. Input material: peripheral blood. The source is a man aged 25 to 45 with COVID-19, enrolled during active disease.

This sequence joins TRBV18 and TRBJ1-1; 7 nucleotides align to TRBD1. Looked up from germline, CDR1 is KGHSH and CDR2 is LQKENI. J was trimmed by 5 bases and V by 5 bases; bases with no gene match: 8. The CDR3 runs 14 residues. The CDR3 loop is CASSAGQKRTEAFF. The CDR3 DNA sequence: TGTGCCAGCTCAGCGGGACAGAAGAGGACTGAAGCTTTCTTT.

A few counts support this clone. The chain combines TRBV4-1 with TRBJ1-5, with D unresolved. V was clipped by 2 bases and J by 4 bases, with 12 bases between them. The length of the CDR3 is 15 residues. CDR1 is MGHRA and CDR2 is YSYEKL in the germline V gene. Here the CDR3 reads CASSQTLSGNQPQHF. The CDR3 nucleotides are TGCGCCAGCAGCCAAACCCTATCGGGGAATCAGCCCCAGCATTTT.

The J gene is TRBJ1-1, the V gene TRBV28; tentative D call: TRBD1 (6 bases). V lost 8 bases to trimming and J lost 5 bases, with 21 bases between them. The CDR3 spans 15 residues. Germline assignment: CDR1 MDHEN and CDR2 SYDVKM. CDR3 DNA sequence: TGTGCCAGCGGTGGGGGCGGATCCGGAACTACTGAAGCTTTCTTT. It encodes CASGGGGSGTTEAFF. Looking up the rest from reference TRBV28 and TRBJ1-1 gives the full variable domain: DVKVTQSSRYLVKRTGEKVFLECVQDMDHENMFWYRQDPGLGLRLIYFSYDVKMKEKGDIPEGYSVSREKKERFSLILESASTNQTSMYLCASGGGGSGTTEAFFGQGTRLTVV.

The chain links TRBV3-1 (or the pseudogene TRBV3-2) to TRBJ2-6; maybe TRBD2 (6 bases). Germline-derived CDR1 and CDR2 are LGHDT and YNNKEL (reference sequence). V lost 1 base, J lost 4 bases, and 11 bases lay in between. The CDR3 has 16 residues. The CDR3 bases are TGTGCCAGCAGCCAAGCCATCGCGGGGGGGGCCAACGTCCTGACTTTC. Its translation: CASSQAIAGGANVLTF.

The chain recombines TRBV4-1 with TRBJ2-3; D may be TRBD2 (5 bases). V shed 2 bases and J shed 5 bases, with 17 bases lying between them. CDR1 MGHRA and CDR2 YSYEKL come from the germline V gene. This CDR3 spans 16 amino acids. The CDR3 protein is CASSQNLVLAGDTQYF. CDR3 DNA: TGCGCCAGCAGCCAAAATCTGGTCCTAGCTGGAGATACGCAGTATTTT.

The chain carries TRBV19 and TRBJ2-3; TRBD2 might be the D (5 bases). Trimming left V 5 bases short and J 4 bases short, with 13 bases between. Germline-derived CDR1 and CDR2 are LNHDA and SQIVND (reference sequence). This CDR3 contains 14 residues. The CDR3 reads CASSYLRGPDTQYF. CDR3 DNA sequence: TGTGCCAGTAGTTACTTACGAGGGCCAGATACGCAGTATTTT.

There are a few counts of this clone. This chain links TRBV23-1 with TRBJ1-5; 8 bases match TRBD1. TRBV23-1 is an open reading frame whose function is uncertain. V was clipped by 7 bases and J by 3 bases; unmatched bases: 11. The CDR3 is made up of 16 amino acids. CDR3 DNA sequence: TGCGCCAGCAACCTGGACAGGGCTAACTACAATCAGCCCCAGCATTTT. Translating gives CASNLDRANYNQPQHF.

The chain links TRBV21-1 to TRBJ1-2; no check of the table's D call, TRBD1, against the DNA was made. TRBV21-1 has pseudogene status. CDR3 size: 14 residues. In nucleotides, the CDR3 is TGTGCCAGCAGCTTGGGACACCCTAACTATGGCTACACCTTC. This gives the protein CASSLGHPNYGYTF.

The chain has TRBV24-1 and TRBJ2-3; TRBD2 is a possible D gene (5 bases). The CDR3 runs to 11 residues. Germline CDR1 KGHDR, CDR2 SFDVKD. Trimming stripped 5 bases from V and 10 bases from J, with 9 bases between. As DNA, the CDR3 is TGTGCCACCAGTGGAGGCGGGCCGCAGTATTTT. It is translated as CATSGGGPQYF.

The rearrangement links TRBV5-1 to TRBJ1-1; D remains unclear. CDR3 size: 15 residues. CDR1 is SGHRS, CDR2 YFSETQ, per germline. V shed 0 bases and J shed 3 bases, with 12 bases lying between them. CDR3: CASSLVYRRDTEAFF. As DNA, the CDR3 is TGCGCCAGCAGCTTGGTATACCGAAGAGACACTGAAGCTTTCTTT. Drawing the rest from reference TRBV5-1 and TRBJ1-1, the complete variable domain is KAGVTQTPRYLIKTRGQQVTLSCSPISGHRSVSWYQQTPGQGLQFLFEYFSETQRNKGNFPGRFSGRQFSNSRSEMNVSTLELGDSALYLCASSLVYRRDTEAFFGQGTRLTVV.

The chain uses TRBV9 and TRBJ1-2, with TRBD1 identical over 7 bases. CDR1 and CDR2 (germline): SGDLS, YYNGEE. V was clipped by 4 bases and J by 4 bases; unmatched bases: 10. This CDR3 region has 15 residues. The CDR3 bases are TGTGCCAGCAGCCCGTCGACAGGGATGGCCTATGGCTACACCTTC. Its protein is CASSPSTGMAYGYTF.

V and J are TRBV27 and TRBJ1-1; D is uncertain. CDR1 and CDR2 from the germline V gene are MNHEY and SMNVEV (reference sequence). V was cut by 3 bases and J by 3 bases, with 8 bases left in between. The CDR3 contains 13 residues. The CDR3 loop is CASSFSGDTEAFF. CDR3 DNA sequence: TGTGCCAGCAGTTTTTCCGGGGACACTGAAGCTTTCTTT.

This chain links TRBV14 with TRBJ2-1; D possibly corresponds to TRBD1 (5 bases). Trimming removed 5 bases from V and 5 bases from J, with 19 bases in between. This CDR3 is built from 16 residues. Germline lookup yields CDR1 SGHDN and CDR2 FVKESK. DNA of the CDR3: TGTGCCAGCAGCGCAAGGGGCGGACCCGTCCACAATGAGCAGTTCTTC. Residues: CASSARGGPVHNEQFF. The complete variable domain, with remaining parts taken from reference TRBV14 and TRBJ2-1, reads EAGVTQFPSHSVIEKGQTVTLRCDPISGHDNLYWYRRVMGKEIKFLLHFVKESKQDESGMPNNRFLAERTGGTYSTLKVQPAELEDSGVYFCASSARGGPVHNEQFFGPGTRLTVL.

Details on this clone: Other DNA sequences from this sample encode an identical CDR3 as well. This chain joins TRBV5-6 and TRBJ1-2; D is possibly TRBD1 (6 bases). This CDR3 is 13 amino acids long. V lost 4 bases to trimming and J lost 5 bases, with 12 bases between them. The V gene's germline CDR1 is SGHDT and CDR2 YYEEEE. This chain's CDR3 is CASSPTGGYGYTF. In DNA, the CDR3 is TGTGCCAGCAGCCCGACAGGCGGATATGGCTACACCTTC.

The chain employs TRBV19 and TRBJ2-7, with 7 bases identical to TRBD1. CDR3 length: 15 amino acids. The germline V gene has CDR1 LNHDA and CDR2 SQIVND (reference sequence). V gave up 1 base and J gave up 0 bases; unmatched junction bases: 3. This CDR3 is CASSIGPGGSYEQYF. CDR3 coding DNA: TGTGCCAGTAGTATAGGGCCAGGGGGCTCCTACGAGCAGTACTTC. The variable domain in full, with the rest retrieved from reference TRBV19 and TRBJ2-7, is DGGITQSPKYLFRKEGQNVTLSCEQNLNHDAMYWYRQDPGQGLRLIYYSQIVNDFQKGDIAEGYSVSREKKESFPLTVTSAQKNPTAFYLCASSIGPGGSYEQYFGPGTRLTVT.